This T cell receptor (beta chain) was recorded in a study of blood T cell repertoires in COVID-19. Data came from immunoSEQ multiplex PCR; TCRdb stores just in-frame clones and leaves some out. The table records 110,000 to 150,000 clones, about 86% of them present only once. The CDR3 length is 13 residues. The J segment lost 1 base and the V segment lost 4 bases, leaving 0 bases of the junction unmatched. Germline assignment: CDR1 LNHDA and CDR2 SQIVND (reference sequence). The sample was peripheral blood. The V gene is TRBV19, the J gene TRBJ2-5, with 7 bases aligning to TRBD1. The sequence was collected from a woman in her sixties with acute or convalescent COVID-19. DNA for the CDR3: TGTGCCAGTAGTAGGGACAGCCAAGAGACCCAGTACTTC. Translating gives CASSRDSQETQYF. Looking up the rest from reference TRBV19 and TRBJ2-5 gives the full variable domain: DGGITQSPKYLFRKEGQNVTLSCEQNLNHDAMYWYRQDPGQGLRLIYYSQIVNDFQKGDIAEGYSVSREKKESFPLTVTSAQKNPTAFYLCASSRDSQETQYFGPGTRLLVL.